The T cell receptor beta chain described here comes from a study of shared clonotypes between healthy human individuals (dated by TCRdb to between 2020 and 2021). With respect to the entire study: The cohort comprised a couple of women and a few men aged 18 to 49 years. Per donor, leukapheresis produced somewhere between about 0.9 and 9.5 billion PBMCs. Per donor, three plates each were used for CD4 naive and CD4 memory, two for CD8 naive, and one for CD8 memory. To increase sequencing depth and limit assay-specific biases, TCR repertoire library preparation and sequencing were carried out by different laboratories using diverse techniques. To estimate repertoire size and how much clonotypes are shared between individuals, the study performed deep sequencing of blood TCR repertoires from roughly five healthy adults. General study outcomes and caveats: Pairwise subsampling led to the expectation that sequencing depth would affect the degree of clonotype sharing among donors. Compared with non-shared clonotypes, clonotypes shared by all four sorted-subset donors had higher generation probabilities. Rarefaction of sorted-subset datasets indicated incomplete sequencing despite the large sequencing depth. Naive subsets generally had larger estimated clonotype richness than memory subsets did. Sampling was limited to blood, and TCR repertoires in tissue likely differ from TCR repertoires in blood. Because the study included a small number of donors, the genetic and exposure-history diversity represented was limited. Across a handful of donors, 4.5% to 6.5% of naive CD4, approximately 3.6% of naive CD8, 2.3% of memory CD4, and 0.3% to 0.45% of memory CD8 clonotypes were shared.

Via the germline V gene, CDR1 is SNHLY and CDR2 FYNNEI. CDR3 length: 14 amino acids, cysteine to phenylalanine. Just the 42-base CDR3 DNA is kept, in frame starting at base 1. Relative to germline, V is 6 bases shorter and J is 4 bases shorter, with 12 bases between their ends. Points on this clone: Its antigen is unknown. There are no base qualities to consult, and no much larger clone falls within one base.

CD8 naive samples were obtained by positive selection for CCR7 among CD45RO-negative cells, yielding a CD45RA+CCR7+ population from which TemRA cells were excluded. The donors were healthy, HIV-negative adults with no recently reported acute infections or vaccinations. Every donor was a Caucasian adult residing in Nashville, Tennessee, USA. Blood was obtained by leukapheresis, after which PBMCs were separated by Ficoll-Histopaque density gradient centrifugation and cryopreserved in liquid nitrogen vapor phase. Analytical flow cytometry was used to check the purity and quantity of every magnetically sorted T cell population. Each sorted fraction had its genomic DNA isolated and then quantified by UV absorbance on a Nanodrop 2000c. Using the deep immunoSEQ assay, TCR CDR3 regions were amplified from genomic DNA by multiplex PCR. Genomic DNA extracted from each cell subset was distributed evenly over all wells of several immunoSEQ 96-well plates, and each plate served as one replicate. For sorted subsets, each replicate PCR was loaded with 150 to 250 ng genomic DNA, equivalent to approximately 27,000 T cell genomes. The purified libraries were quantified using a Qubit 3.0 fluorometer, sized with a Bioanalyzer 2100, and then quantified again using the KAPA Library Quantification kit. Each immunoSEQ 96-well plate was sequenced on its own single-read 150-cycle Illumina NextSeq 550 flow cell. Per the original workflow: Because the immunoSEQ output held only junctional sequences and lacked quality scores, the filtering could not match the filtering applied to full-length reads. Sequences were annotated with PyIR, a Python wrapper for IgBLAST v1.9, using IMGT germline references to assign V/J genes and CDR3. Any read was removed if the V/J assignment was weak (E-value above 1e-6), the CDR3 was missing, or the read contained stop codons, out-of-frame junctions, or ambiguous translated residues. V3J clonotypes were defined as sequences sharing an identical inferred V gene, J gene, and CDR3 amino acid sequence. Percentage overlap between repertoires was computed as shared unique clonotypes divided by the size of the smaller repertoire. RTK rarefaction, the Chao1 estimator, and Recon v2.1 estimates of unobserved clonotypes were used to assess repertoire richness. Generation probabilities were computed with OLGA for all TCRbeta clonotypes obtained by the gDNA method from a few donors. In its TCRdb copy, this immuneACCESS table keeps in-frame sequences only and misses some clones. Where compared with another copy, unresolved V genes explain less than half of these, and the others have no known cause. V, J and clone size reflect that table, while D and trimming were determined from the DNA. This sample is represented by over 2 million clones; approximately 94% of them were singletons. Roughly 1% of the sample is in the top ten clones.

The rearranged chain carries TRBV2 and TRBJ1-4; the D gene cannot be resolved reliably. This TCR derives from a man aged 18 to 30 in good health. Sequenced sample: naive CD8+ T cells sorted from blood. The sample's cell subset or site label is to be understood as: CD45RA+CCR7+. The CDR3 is CASRYGDDNEKLFF. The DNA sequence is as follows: TGTGCCAGCAGATATGGGGATGATAATGAAAAACTGTTTTTT.